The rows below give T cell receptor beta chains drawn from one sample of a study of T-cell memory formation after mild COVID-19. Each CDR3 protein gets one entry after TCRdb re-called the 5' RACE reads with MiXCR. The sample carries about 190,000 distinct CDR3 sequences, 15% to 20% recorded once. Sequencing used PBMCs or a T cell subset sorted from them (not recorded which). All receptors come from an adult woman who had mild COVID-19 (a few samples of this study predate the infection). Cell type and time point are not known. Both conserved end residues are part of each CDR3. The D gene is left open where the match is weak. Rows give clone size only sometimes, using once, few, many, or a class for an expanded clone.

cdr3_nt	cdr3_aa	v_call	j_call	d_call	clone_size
TGTGCCAGCTCATCGGGACTAGCTGGGTGGGAGACCCAGTACTTC	CASSSGLAGWETQYF	TRBV18	TRBJ2-5	TRBD2	.
TGTGCCAGCAGTACTCCAATGGTAAATGGGGAGACCCAGTACTTC	CASSTPMVNGETQYF	TRBV6-6	TRBJ2-5	.	.
TGTGCCAGCAGTGCCCTTATAGGCAATCAGCCCCAGCATTTT	CASSALIGNQPQHF	TRBV12-3/TRBV12-4	TRBJ1-5	.	.
TGCGCCAGCAGCTTGGCTCGAGGGGCTAGCACAGATACGCAGTATTTT	CASSLARGASTDTQYF	TRBV5-1	TRBJ2-3	.	few
TGTGCCAGCAGCTTAACGGCGGATGAGACCCAGTACTTC	CASSLTADETQYF	TRBV7-3	TRBJ2-5	.	.
TGTGCCAGCAGCTACTCCAATGAGCAGTTCTTC	CASSYSNEQFF	TRBV5-6	TRBJ2-1	.	.
TGTGCCAGCAGTTTGACGGGACCTAATTCACCCCTCCACTTT	CASSLTGPNSPLHF	TRBV12-3/TRBV12-4	TRBJ1-6	.	few
TGTGCCACCAGTGACCGGACTGGATTTGGAATTCAGTACTTC	CATSDRTGFGIQYF	TRBV24-1	TRBJ2-4	.	few
TGTGCCATCAGTGGATTGCCGGGACAGGGAACCTACGAGCAGTACTTC	CAISGLPGQGTYEQYF	TRBV10-3	TRBJ2-7	TRBD1	few
TGCGCCAGCAGCCAAGACAATCAGCCCCAGCATTTT	CASSQDNQPQHF	TRBV4-1	TRBJ1-5	.	few
TGTGCCAGCAGCTACGGGACAGGCACAGAGACCCAGTACTTC	CASSYGTGTETQYF	TRBV11-2	TRBJ2-5	TRBD1	.
TGTGCCAGCAGAGATTTAAGACGGACAGGGATTTTAACTGAAGCTTTCTTT	CASRDLRRTGILTEAFF	TRBV2	TRBJ1-1	TRBD1	many
TGTGCCAGCAGCCCAGGGATCGGGGGCCCGAATTCACCCCTCCACTTT	CASSPGIGGPNSPLHF	TRBV9	TRBJ1-6	.	.
TGCAGTGCTAGAAATGGGCCTGGGAAGACCCAGTACTTC	CSARNGPGKTQYF	TRBV20-1	TRBJ2-5	.	.
TGCGCCAGCAGCTTGCTACAGGGGGGTGACGAGCAGTACTTC	CASSLLQGGDEQYF	TRBV5-1	TRBJ2-7	TRBD1	.
TGTGCCAGCAGCTTAGCCAGCGGGGGGGCAAATGAGCAGTTCTTC	CASSLASGGANEQFF	TRBV7-8	TRBJ2-1	TRBD2	few
TGTGCCAGCAGCCAAGATGGATTTAAGCGGGAGACCCAGTACTTC	CASSQDGFKRETQYF	TRBV14	TRBJ2-5	.	.
TGTGCCAGCAGCTTGGGGGGCAGTGAAGAGACCCAGTACTTC	CASSLGGSEETQYF	TRBV7-9	TRBJ2-5	.	.
TGTGCCAGCAGTTTGTTGACAGGGTCGGGTGGCTACACCTTC	CASSLLTGSGGYTF	TRBV12-3/TRBV12-4	TRBJ1-2	TRBD1	.
TGTGCCAGCAGCCCCGGTAAGGGGGCTATCTATGGCTACACCTTC	CASSPGKGAIYGYTF	TRBV7-2	TRBJ1-2	TRBD1	few
TGTGCCACCAGTGGAGTACTCAACACCGGGGAGCTGTTTTTT	CATSGVLNTGELFF	TRBV24-1	TRBJ2-2	.	.
TGCGCCAGCAGCCCCCTGCGGGACAGGAGCACCTACGAGCAGTACTTC	CASSPLRDRSTYEQYF	TRBV4-1	TRBJ2-7	TRBD1	few
TGCGCCAGCAGCTCAGGCTCGGCAGGGGGCTACGAGCAGTACTTC	CASSSGSAGGYEQYF	TRBV5-1	TRBJ2-7	TRBD1	few
TGTGCCAGCAGTAAGACGTCCGGGACAGCTTATGGCTACACCTTC	CASSKTSGTAYGYTF	TRBV12-3/TRBV12-4	TRBJ1-2	TRBD1	few
TGCAGTGTAGCTCCCCCAGGGAGCACAGATACGCAGTATTTT	CSVAPPGSTDTQYF	TRBV20-1	TRBJ2-3	.	few
TGTGCCAGCAGTTTAGGGCAGGGGGCGAGGTCCAAAAACATTCAGTACTTC	CASSLGQGARSKNIQYF	TRBV12-3/TRBV12-4	TRBJ2-4	TRBD1	few
TGCAGTGCTAGAGCCTCTCAGATAGCCTTCTATGGCTACACCTTC	CSARASQIAFYGYTF	TRBV20-1	TRBJ1-2	.	.
TGTGCCAGCATCCGCCGGGCTAGCGGGATAGGAGAGCAGTACTTC	CASIRRASGIGEQYF	TRBV6-2/TRBV6-3	TRBJ2-7	TRBD2	few
TGTGCCAGCAGCCAAGTCCCGACCGGGCGTCGCGAGCAGTACTTC	CASSQVPTGRREQYF	TRBV14	TRBJ2-7	.	.
TGTGCCAGCAGCGCTGATCCTGGGGCAGATACGCAGTATTTT	CASSADPGADTQYF	TRBV7-3	TRBJ2-3	.	.
TGTGCCACCCGGGCAGGGATGAACACTGAAGCTTTCTTT	CATRAGMNTEAFF	TRBV2	TRBJ1-1	.	few
TGTGCCAGCTCCCAGGCGGTCTATGGCTACACCTTC	CASSQAVYGYTF	TRBV6-2/TRBV6-3	TRBJ1-2	.	few
TGCAGTGCTGGACCCACCGGGGAGCTGTTTTTT	CSAGPTGELFF	TRBV20-1	TRBJ2-2	.	.